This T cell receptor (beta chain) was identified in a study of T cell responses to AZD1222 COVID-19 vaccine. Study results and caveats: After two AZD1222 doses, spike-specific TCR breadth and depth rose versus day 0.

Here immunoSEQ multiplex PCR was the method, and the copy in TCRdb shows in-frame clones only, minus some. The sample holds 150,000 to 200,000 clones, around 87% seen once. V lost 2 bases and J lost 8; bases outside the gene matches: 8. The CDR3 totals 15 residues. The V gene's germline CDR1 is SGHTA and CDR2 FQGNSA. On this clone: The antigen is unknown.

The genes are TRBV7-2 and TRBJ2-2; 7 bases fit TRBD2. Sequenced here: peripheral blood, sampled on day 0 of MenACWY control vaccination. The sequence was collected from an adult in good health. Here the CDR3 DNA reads TGTGCCAGCAGCTTATCGGGCGGAGCGGGAGGGGAGCTGTTTTTT. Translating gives CASSLSGGAGGELFF.